These 24 T cell receptor beta chains originate from one sample sequenced in a study of control samples from healthy donors and cancer patients. The data were produced by immunoSEQ multiplex PCR, yet TCRdb's version contains in-frame clones alone and is incomplete. The sample carries 98,000 or so clones, roughly 86% recorded once. The sequencing input was blood. The receptors derive from a man aged 55 to 70 in good health.

The genes are TRBV6-5 and TRBJ1-2; 9 bases are a match to TRBD1. V was pared by 6 bases and J by 7 bases, with 6 bases of the junction left unmatched. Germline assignment: CDR1 MNHEY and CDR2 SVGAGI. CDR3 length: 13 residues. CDR3 coding DNA: TGTGCCAGCAGCATACAGGGGGCTCGTGGCTACACCTTC. Translation gives CASSIQGARGYTF.

V is TRBV6-5 and J is TRBJ2-7; TRBD2 aligns across 12 bases. Losses at the gene ends were 6 bases for V and 2 bases for J; bases not matched to a gene: 2. CDR1 MNHEY and CDR2 SVGAGI come from the germline V gene. The CDR3 contains 14 residues. CDR3 residues: CASRRLAGAYEQYF. The CDR3 DNA is TGTGCCAGCAGACGACTAGCGGGAGCCTACGAGCAGTACTTC.

In its sample, this clone was seen once. The chain is built from TRBV10-3 and TRBJ1-1; D may be TRBD1 (6 bases). Germline values: CDR1 ENHRY, CDR2 SYGVKD. The CDR3 runs 14 residues. Trimming removed 5 bases from V and 1 base from J, with 11 bases in between. The CDR3 sequence is CAISHEGENTEAFF. CDR3 nucleotides: TGTGCCATCAGTCACGAGGGGGAGAACACTGAAGCTTTCTTT.

V gene TRBV6-5 combines with J gene TRBJ1-5; 8 bases are shared with TRBD1. The CDR3 length is 15 residues. The V gene end was trimmed by 4 bases and the J gene end by 0 bases; junction bases not matched to a gene: 2. Germline V gives CDR1 MNHEY, CDR2 SVGAGI. The CDR3 loop is CASSLTGDSNQPQHF. DNA of the CDR3: TGTGCCAGCAGTTTGACAGGGGATAGCAATCAGCCCCAGCATTTT.

The chain employs TRBV29-1 and TRBJ1-2, with TRBD1 matching over 10 bases. V was clipped by 4 bases and J by 7 bases; unmatched bases: 12. The germline V gene has CDR1 SQVTM and CDR2 ANQGSEA. This CDR3 has 15 amino acids. The CDR3 loop is CSVGDRGISSSGYTF. The DNA of the CDR3 is TGCAGCGTTGGGGACAGGGGAATCTCGTCAAGTGGCTACACCTTC.

This clone was recorded only once. V gene TRBV7-8 combines with J gene TRBJ2-3; TRBD2 might be the D (5 bases). In germline, CDR1 is SGHVS, CDR2 FQNEAQ. This CDR3 is built from 18 residues. Trimming stripped 5 bases from V and 0 bases from J, with 21 bases between. The DNA for the CDR3 is TGTGCCAGCAGCCCCCGGGCGGGTACCGAATTTAGCACAGATACGCAGTATTTT. Protein: CASSPRAGTEFSTDTQYF.

This chain joins TRBV7-9 and TRBJ2-5; 15 bases fit TRBD2. CDR3 size: 17 residues. Per the germline V gene, CDR1 is SEHNR and CDR2 is FQNEAQ (reference sequence). The trim removed 2 bases at V and 4 bases at J, leaving 5 bases unmatched. CDR3 region: CASSLRTSGGAGETQYF. In DNA form, the CDR3 reads TGTGCCAGCAGCTTAAGGACTAGCGGGGGGGCCGGAGAGACCCAGTACTTC.

This chain links TRBV4-1 with TRBJ2-1; D is uncertain. Trimming cost V 3 bases and J 6 bases, with 15 bases left between them. This CDR3 is built from 15 residues. Per germline, CDR1 MGHRA and CDR2 YSYEKL. CDR3 residues: CASSHPIRRPNEQFF. As DNA, the CDR3 is TGCGCCAGCAGCCACCCCATAAGACGCCCCAATGAGCAGTTCTTC.

In this sample, this clone turned up a few times. The CDR3 DNA follows: TGTGCCAGCAGTTACTCGCCGGTCGAGAGGGGACCCCAGCATTTT. It is translated as CASSYSPVERGPQHF. This chain joins TRBV6-6 and TRBJ1-5, with a possible D match to TRBD1 (5 bases). This CDR3 has 15 amino acids. From germline, CDR1 is MNHNY and CDR2 SVGAGI (reference sequence). The V end was cut by 0 bases, the J end by 10 bases, with 16 bases between.

The J gene is TRBJ2-2, the V gene TRBV19; no clear D. V gave up 7 bases and J gave up 6 bases, with 12 bases separating them. This CDR3 has 13 residues. The germline CDR1 and CDR2 sequences are LNHDA and SQIVND (reference sequence). CDR3 amino acids: CASTYTIPGELFF. CDR3 nucleotide sequence: TGTGCCAGTACGTATACCATCCCCGGGGAGCTGTTTTTT.

J is TRBJ1-3 and V is TRBV27; D may be TRBD1 (5 bases). The CDR3 consists of 15 residues. V was trimmed by 4 bases and J by 2 bases, leaving 12 bases between them. Germline-derived CDR1 and CDR2 are MNHEY and SMNVEV (reference sequence). The DNA of the CDR3 is TGTGCCAGCAGTTCCCGACAGCACCCTGGAAACACCATATATTTT. As protein: CASSSRQHPGNTIYF.

The table lists this clone with a count of one. The gene calls are TRBV7-8 and TRBJ2-7; no reliable D call. Germline V gene sequence: CDR1 SGHVS, CDR2 FQNEAQ. This CDR3 comprises 16 residues. With 1 base removed from V and 2 bases from J, the gap between germline ends came to 15 bases. This CDR3 reads CASSLDVGETPYEQYF. CDR3 in DNA: TGTGCCAGCAGCTTAGATGTCGGAGAGACACCCTACGAGCAGTACTTC. Supplemented by reference TRBV7-8 and TRBJ2-7, the full variable domain reads GAGVSQSPRYKVAKRGQDVALRCDPISGHVSLFWYQQALGQGPEFLTYFQNEAQLDKSGLPSDRFFAERPEGSVSTLKIQRTQQEDSAVYLCASSLDVGETPYEQYFGPGTRLTVT.

This chain joins TRBV7-9 and TRBJ1-4; D perhaps matches TRBD1 (5 bases). The V end lost 3 bases, the J end lost 8 bases, and 13 bases lay between the germline ends. Germline CDR1 is SEHNR and CDR2 is FQNEAQ (reference sequence). The CDR3 loop spans 14 amino acids. The DNA for the CDR3 is TGTGCCAGCAGCTTGGTTCCGGGGGACGAAAAACTGTTTTTT. It codes for CASSLVPGDEKLFF.

The chain has TRBV3-1 (or the pseudogene TRBV3-2) and TRBJ2-1; TRBD2 matches 8 bases. Germline CDR1 and CDR2: LGHDT and YNNKEL (reference sequence). V was clipped by 10 bases and J by 2 bases; unmatched bases: 10. This CDR3 contains 15 residues. As DNA, the CDR3 is TGTGCCACCCACGGTGGTAGCGGGGCCTACAATGAGCAGTTCTTC. The encoded protein is CATHGGSGAYNEQFF.

The V gene is TRBV30, the J gene TRBJ2-7, with D tentatively TRBD1 or TRBD2 (5 bases each). The CDR3 runs to 12 residues. The V and J ends lost 1 base and 7 bases respectively, with 11 bases between them. Germline V gene lookup returns CDR1 GTSNPN and CDR2 SVGIG (reference sequence). DNA for the CDR3: TGTGCCTGGAGTGCAGGGCGCGGGGAGCAGTACTTC. Translated: CAWSAGRGEQYF.

The genes are TRBV12-3 or TRBV12-4 and TRBJ2-2; D is unclear. V shed 8 bases and J shed 8 bases, with 15 bases lying between them. This CDR3 contains 13 residues. This CDR3 reads CASLRTEGGELFF. As DNA, the CDR3 is TGTGCCAGCCTAAGAACCGAAGGTGGGGAGCTGTTTTTT.

The V gene is TRBV7-2, the J gene TRBJ2-3; perhaps TRBD2 as D (6 bases). Germline V lookup: CDR1 SGHTA, CDR2 FQGNSA. V lost 2 bases to trimming and J lost 6 bases, with 12 bases between them. This CDR3 is built from 14 residues. DNA of the CDR3: TGTGCCAGCAGCTTACTAGCGCCAAGGGATACGCAGTATTTT. Translated, it gives CASSLLAPRDTQYF.

In this sample, this clone turned up once. The chain links TRBV12-3 or TRBV12-4 to TRBJ2-1; D is undetermined. V lost 0 bases, J lost 10 bases, and 10 bases lay in between. The CDR3 is 13 amino acids. CDR3 sequence: CASSLAGSWEQFF. The CDR3 DNA reads TGTGCCAGCAGTTTAGCGGGGTCTTGGGAGCAGTTCTTC.

This sequence joins TRBV19 and TRBJ2-1, with D perhaps matching TRBD2 (5 bases). The germline V gene encodes CDR1 LNHDA and CDR2 SQIVND (reference sequence). The CDR3 length is 17 residues. Trimming stripped 6 bases from V and 7 bases from J, with 25 bases between. The CDR3 loop reads CASSQINSARSGNEQFF. CDR3 in DNA: TGTGCCAGTAGCCAGATTAACAGTGCCCGGTCGGGGAATGAGCAGTTCTTC.

This clone has only a few counts. The CDR3 protein is CASSENLGQGAETQYF. The CDR3 DNA follows: TGTGCCAGCAGTGAAAACTTGGGACAGGGCGCGGAGACCCAGTACTTC. The genes are TRBV6-1 and TRBJ2-5; TRBD1 matches 9 bases. This CDR3 region has 16 residues. Germline loops: CDR1 MNHNS, CDR2 SASEGT. V lost 2 bases to trimming and J lost 5 bases; unmatched junction nucleotides: 9.

This clone showed up just a few times. V and J are TRBV6-5 and TRBJ2-7, with a weak D call TRBD2 (7 bases). CDR1 is MNHEY, CDR2 SVGAGI, per germline. This CDR3 is 13 amino acids long. Trimming removed 0 bases at V and 6 bases at J, with 9 bases between. CDR3 nucleotide sequence: TGTGCCAGCAGTTACTCGAGGGGGGGCGAGCAGTACTTC. It is translated as CASSYSRGGEQYF.

This chain links TRBV9 with TRBJ2-2, with 7 bases that match TRBD1. The CDR3 consists of 15 residues. Germline assignment: CDR1 SGDLS and CDR2 YYNGEE. The trim removed 3 bases at V and 6 bases at J, leaving 8 bases unmatched. CDR3 sequence: CASSGRGSLSGELFF. CDR3 nucleotide sequence: TGTGCCAGCAGCGGCAGGGGGTCATTATCCGGGGAGCTGTTTTTT. The full variable domain, its missing parts supplied by reference TRBV9 and TRBJ2-2, is DSGVTQTPKHLITATGQRVTLRCSPRSGDLSVYWYQQSLDQGLQFLIQYYNGEERAKGNILERFSAQQFPDLHSELNLSSLELGDSALYFCASSGRGSLSGELFFGEGSRLTVL.

There are a few counts of this clone. The chain links TRBV11-3 to TRBJ2-3; the D is unclear. CDR3 length: 14 amino acids. CDR1 is SGHNT and CDR2 is YENEEA in the germline V gene. V lost 5 bases and J lost 3, with 12 bases in between. The CDR3 region is CASSLGPTTDTQYF. Here the CDR3 DNA reads TGTGCCAGCAGCCTCGGGCCTACTACAGATACGCAGTATTTT. The whole variable domain, remainder taken from reference TRBV11-3 and TRBJ2-3, is EAGVVQSPRYKIIEKKQPVAFWCNPISGHNTLYWYLQNLGQGPELLIRYENEEAVDDSQLPKDRFSAERLKGVDSTLKIQPAELGDSAVYLCASSLGPTTDTQYFGPGTRLTVL.

The chain couples TRBV6-5 to TRBJ2-7; D possibly uses TRBD1 or TRBD2 (5 bases each). CDR1 and CDR2 (germline): MNHEY, SVGAGI. V gave up 5 bases and J gave up 12 bases, with 20 bases separating them. The CDR3 sequence is 13 residues long. CDR3 DNA: TGTGCCAGCAGTATCCGGGACGGAGACCTCGGGTACTTC. Encoded protein: CASSIRDGDLGYF.